These T cell receptor beta chains were read from a single sample in a study of OX40 agonist ivuxolimab in advanced cancers. The protocol was immunoSEQ multiplex PCR, while the TCRdb copy is restricted to in-frame clones and leaves out a portion. Among tens of thousands of clones listed, 88% were seen once. The material was CD4+ or CD8+ T cells sorted from blood, obtained in a trial of the OX40 agonist ivuxolimab. All receptors derive from an adult with an advanced solid tumor such as melanoma, head and neck, liver or kidney cancer. Both conserved end residues are part of each CDR3. Each record gives: D gene, V gene, J gene, clone size, CDR3 protein, CDR3 DNA. A D gene is named only where the DNA matches it firmly. The size field is filled for only some rows; it gives once, few, many or a size class.

TRBD2	TRBV4-1	TRBJ2-1	NA	CASSHRYRTSGSSYNEQFF	TGCGCCAGCAGCCATCGGTACAGGACTAGCGGCAGCTCCTACAATGAGCAGTTCTTC
NA	TRBV15	TRBJ2-1	NA	CATSRGGNEQFF	TGTGCCACCAGCAGAGGAGGTAATGAGCAGTTCTTC
NA	TRBV7-2	TRBJ2-2	NA	CASRTPGPTGELFF	TGTGCCAGCAGAACCCCGGGACCCACCGGGGAGCTGTTTTTT
NA	TRBV30	TRBJ1-2	once	CAWSVGGYGYTF	TGTGCCTGGAGTGTAGGCGGCTATGGCTACACCTTC
TRBD1	TRBV4-2	TRBJ2-6	NA	CASSQETGTGGNWDSGANVLTF	TGTGCCAGCAGCCAAGAAACCGGGACAGGGGGCAATTGGGACTCTGGGGCCAACGTCCTGACTTTC
NA	TRBV19	TRBJ2-7	NA	CASMGRLEEQYF	TGTGCCAGTATGGGGAGACTCGAGGAGCAGTACTTC
NA	TRBV27	TRBJ2-3	NA	CASKRKGSSDTQYF	TGTGCCAGCAAAAGAAAGGGCAGTTCGGATACGCAGTATTTT
NA	TRBV18	TRBJ2-3	NA	CASSPEGTWSTDTQYF	TGTGCCAGCTCACCAGAGGGCACGTGGAGCACAGATACGCAGTATTTT
NA	TRBV29-1	TRBJ2-6	NA	CSMRVSGANVLTF	TGCAGCATGAGAGTCTCTGGGGCCAACGTCCTGACTTTC
TRBD2	TRBV5-4	TRBJ2-4	NA	CASSLAGARGIQYF	TGTGCCAGCAGCCTAGCGGGGGCGAGGGGCATTCAGTACTTC
NA	TRBV18	TRBJ1-2	NA	CASSPGDGRDYGYTF	TGTGCCAGCTCACCGGGGGACGGCCGTGACTATGGCTACACCTTC
TRBD2	TRBV28	TRBJ2-3	NA	CASSLLAASTDTQYF	TGTGCCAGCAGTCTACTAGCGGCTAGCACAGATACGCAGTATTTT
NA	TRBV28	TRBJ2-3	NA	CASSSASPDTQYF	TGTGCCAGCAGTTCTGCCTCGCCGGATACGCAGTATTTT
NA	TRBV11-3	TRBJ2-1	NA	CASSPGLVNNEQFF	TGTGCCAGCAGCCCGGGACTGGTAAACAATGAGCAGTTCTTC
NA	TRBV11-2	TRBJ2-3	NA	CASSLTGGPTDTQYF	TGTGCCAGCAGCTTGACCGGAGGACCTACAGATACGCAGTATTTT
NA	TRBV4-2	TRBJ2-1	NA	CASSQPGLRNEQFF	TGTGCCAGCAGCCAACCGGGACTGCGCAATGAGCAGTTCTTC
TRBD2	TRBV19	TRBJ2-1	once	CASSPGEGTYNEQFF	TGTGCCAGTAGTCCTGGGGAGGGTACCTACAATGAGCAGTTCTTC